Given below is one T cell receptor (beta chain) in context. These data originate in a study of blood T cell repertoires in COVID-19. How the authors handled the data: Reference gene primer amplification yielded estimated nucleated cell counts. Only in-frame clones appear in the TCRdb table, and some are missing; sequencing was by immunoSEQ multiplex PCR. That table is the source of V, J and clone size, and D and trimming were worked out from the DNA. This table holds approximately 150,000 clones, roughly 84% found once. The sequence was obtained from a man aged 45 to 65 in a cohort exposed to, infected with or recovered from COVID-19 (not recorded which). The sequencing input was PBMCs or T cells enriched from blood (not recorded which).

The CDR3 DNA reads TGTGCCAGCAGCTTCTCCAGCGGGCAGGAAGGCTACACCTTC. Amino acids: CASSFSSGQEGYTF. This chain uses TRBV7-2 with TRBJ1-2; D is ambiguous. Between the trimmed V and J ends, which lost 3 bases and 8 bases, there was a span of 16 bases. The CDR3 is 14 amino acids. CDR1 is SGHTA and CDR2 is FQGNSA in the germline V gene.